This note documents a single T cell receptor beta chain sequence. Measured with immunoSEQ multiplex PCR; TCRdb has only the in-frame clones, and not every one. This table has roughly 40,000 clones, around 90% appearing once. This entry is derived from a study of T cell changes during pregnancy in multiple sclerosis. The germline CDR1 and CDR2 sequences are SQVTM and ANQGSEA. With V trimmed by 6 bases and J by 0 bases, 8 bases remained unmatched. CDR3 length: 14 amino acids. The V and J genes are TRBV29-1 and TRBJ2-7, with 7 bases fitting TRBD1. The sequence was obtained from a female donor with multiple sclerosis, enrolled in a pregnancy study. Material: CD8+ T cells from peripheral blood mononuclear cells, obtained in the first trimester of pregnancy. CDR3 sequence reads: CSVRGTATSYEQYF. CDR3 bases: TGCAGCGTCCGTGGGACAGCCACCTCCTACGAGCAGTACTTC.